This TCR beta chain comes out of a study of T cell responses to AZD1222 COVID-19 vaccine. Whole-study results and caveats: The CD4 TCRs associated with vaccination extended across spike and predominated at 160-218 and 743-854. Reportedly, nearly half of unique spike TCRs recognized epitopes outside B.1.351/B.1.1.7 mutations.

Looked up from germline, CDR1 is SGDLS and CDR2 is YYNGEE. The CDR3 is made up of 13 amino acids. V was shortened by 0 bases and J by 3 bases, with 5 bases between the two germline ends. Method: immunoSEQ multiplex PCR; TCRdb's copy keeps in-frame clones and lacks some. Of about 150,000 clones detected, about 89% appear once; the ten largest clones hold about 8.9%. This clone occurred once. The antigen is not known. Here the sequenced sample was peripheral blood, taken 28 days after the second AZD1222 dose. This receptor was taken from an adult who received the AZD1222 COVID-19 vaccine. The chain links TRBV9 to TRBJ2-3, with unresolved D. The CDR3: CASSVVTTDTQYF. Written as DNA, the CDR3 is TGTGCCAGCAGCGTAGTGACTACAGATACGCAGTATTTT. The whole variable domain, remainder taken from reference TRBV9 and TRBJ2-3, is DSGVTQTPKHLITATGQRVTLRCSPRSGDLSVYWYQQSLDQGLQFLIQYYNGEERAKGNILERFSAQQFPDLHSELNLSSLELGDSALYFCASSVVTTDTQYFGPGTRLTVL.